This TCR beta chain was sequenced during a study of blood T cell repertoires in COVID-19. On the study more broadly: Samples representing acute and convalescent COVID-19 were sourced from the United States, Italy and Spain. Sources were T cells, B-cell-depleted T cells, or PBMCs; the material itself was cDNA or gDNA.

Original handling: Cell counts per sample came from amplifying reference gene primers. Using immunoSEQ multiplex PCR, the repertoire was profiled, and TCRdb retains in-frame clones only, with some absent. V, J and clone size derive from that table, while D and trimming were established from the DNA sequence. The data show more than 120,000 clones, with about 80% seen just once and roughly 4.5% held by the top ten. From germline, CDR1 is SGHRS and CDR2 YFSETQ. The ends lost 0 bases at V and 3 bases at J; junction bases unmatched: 4. This CDR3 contains 16 residues. The clonotype originates from a human donor in a cohort sampled during active COVID-19. This chain connects TRBV5-1 to TRBJ1-2, with 11 bases lining up with TRBD1. Sequencing was performed on peripheral blood. CDR3 sequence reads: CASSLAGDRGDYGYTF. The DNA of the CDR3 is TGCGCCAGCAGCTTGGCAGGGGACAGGGGGGACTATGGCTACACCTTC.